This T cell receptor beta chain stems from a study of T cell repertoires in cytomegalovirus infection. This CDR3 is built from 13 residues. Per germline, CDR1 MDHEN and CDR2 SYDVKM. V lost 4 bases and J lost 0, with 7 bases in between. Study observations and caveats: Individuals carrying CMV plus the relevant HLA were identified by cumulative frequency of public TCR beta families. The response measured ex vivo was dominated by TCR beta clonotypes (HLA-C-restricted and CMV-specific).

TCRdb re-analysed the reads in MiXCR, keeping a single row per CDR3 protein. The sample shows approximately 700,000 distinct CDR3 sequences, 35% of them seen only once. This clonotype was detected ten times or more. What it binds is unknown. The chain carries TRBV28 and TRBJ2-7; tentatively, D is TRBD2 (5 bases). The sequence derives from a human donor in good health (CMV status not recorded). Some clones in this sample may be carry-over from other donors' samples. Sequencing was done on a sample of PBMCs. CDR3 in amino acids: CASSSGDSYEQYF. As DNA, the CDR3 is TGTGCCAGCAGTTCCGGGGACTCCTACGAGCAGTACTTC.